What follows is one TCR beta chain and its context. The PCR was carried out with 60 Vbeta primers and 13 Jbeta primers. Some clones are missing from TCRdb's copy, which holds only in-frame ones; the method was immunoSEQ multiplex PCR. The top ten clones hold around 4.8% of a sample with about 100,000 clones, 50% to 70% of them seen once. The sample comes from a study of cytomegalovirus exposure and HLA in healthy donors. The CDR3 sequence is 13 residues long. Per the germline V gene, CDR1 is MNHEY and CDR2 is SVGAGI. V trimming: 10 bases; J trimming: 0 bases; junction bases outside the gene matches: 4.

Sequencing was done on a sample of PBMCs. The TCR originated in a human donor in good health. The rearrangement links TRBV6-5 to TRBJ2-7; 9 bases are a match to TRBD1. CDR3 coding DNA: TGTGCCACACAGGGGGCGAGCTCCTACGAGCAGTACTTC. This translates into CATQGASSYEQYF.